Below, one TCR beta chain is given with its context. What it recognizes is unknown. Use of 60 Vbeta and 13 Jbeta primers characterized the PCR. The repertoire was sequenced with immunoSEQ multiplex PCR; TCRdb's copy has only in-frame clones and lacks some. The data hold over 150,000 clones, with 75% to 90% observed a single time. V was shortened by 0 bases and J by 4 bases, with 22 bases between the two germline ends. This CDR3 is built from 19 residues. These data are taken from a study of cytomegalovirus exposure and HLA in healthy donors. Study-wide background: About 82 million unique TCRs from HLA-typed donors were held in an early release of data. Study results and caveats: Overall, about 160 TCR beta chains were annotated as cytomegalovirus-associated. Owing to their indistinguishability, certain V segments, notably TRBV6-2 and TRBV6-3, were excluded. A prior analysis recorded that most TCR beta V segments were productive about 87% or about 30% of the time.

The V gene is TRBV23-1, the J gene TRBJ1-3; unclear D gene. TRBV23-1 belongs to the ORF category, with a function that is uncertain. The TCR was taken from a man younger than 45 in good health and CMV-seropositive. Sequenced sample: PBMCs. The CDR3 reads CASSQSKSPEIGQGNTIYF. The CDR3 region has the DNA TGCGCCAGCAGTCAATCCAAATCTCCGGAGATCGGCCAGGGAAACACCATATATTTT.